The 29 T cell receptor beta chains given below trace back to one sample, sequenced in a study of cytomegalovirus exposure and HLA in healthy donors. PCR involved 60 Vbeta and 13 Jbeta primers. Data came from immunoSEQ multiplex PCR; TCRdb stores just in-frame clones and leaves some out. Here the sample spans about 190,000 clones, around 85% being singletons. Sequenced: PBMCs. The receptors shown here come from a boy under 10 years old in good health and CMV-seronegative.

The chain joins TRBV9 to TRBJ2-1; possibly TRBD1 for D (5 bases). Per the germline V gene, CDR1 is SGDLS and CDR2 is YYNGEE. Trimming removed 0 bases at V and 2 bases at J, with 9 bases between. This CDR3 is 15 amino acids long. CDR3 in amino acids: CASSVEGIAYNEQFF. Here the CDR3 DNA reads TGTGCCAGCAGCGTAGAGGGGATCGCCTACAATGAGCAGTTCTTC.

This clone was detected once. V is TRBV19 and J is TRBJ2-2, with 7 bases matching TRBD1. This CDR3 has 20 residues. The J segment lost 5 bases and the V segment lost 0 bases, leaving 18 bases of the junction unmatched. Germline values: CDR1 LNHDA, CDR2 SQIVND (reference sequence). CDR3 bases: TGTGCCAGTAGTATAGATATTCGATCGGTCCGGGACAGAGGGACCGGGGAGCTGTTTTTT. It specifies CASSIDIRSVRDRGTGELFF.

The DNA of the CDR3 is TGTGCCAGCAGTGGTAGATGGGGGGGGGACTATGGCTACACCTTC. It specifies CASSGRWGGDYGYTF. V is TRBV6-4 and J is TRBJ1-2; D is possibly TRBD1 (5 bases). The ends were cut back, 4 bases at V and 3 bases at J, with 15 bases in the middle. This CDR3 contains 15 residues. The germline V gene encodes CDR1 MRHNA and CDR2 SNTAGT.

The chain is built from TRBV6-5 and TRBJ2-3; D uncertain. V lost 2 bases and J lost 0, with 6 bases in between. The CDR3 contains 14 residues. CDR1 is MNHEY, CDR2 SVGAGI, per germline. CDR3 residues: CASSYQSSTDTQYF. The CDR3 region has the DNA TGTGCCAGCAGTTACCAGTCTAGCACAGATACGCAGTATTTT.

The rearrangement links TRBV7-9 to TRBJ2-7, with 8 positions matching TRBD1. The CDR3 length is 15 residues. In germline, CDR1 is SEHNR, CDR2 FQNEAQ (reference sequence). CDR3 residues: CSSSSGQGSGNEQYV. CDR3 DNA sequence: TGTTCCAGCAGCTCAGGACAGGGATCGGGAAACGAGCAGTACGTC.

J is TRBJ1-3 and V is TRBV6-1; D gene ambiguous. The length of the CDR3 is 15 residues. Per the germline V gene, CDR1 is MNHNS and CDR2 is SASEGT. Trimming left V 1 base short and J 4 bases short, with 11 bases between. The CDR3 reads CASSEGWARGNTIYF. CDR3 bases: TGTGCCAGCAGTGAAGGATGGGCCAGAGGAAACACCATATATTTT.

The chain is built from TRBV29-1 and TRBJ1-2, with D perhaps matching TRBD1 (5 bases). V lost 4 bases to trimming and J lost 0 bases, with 9 bases between them. Germline CDR1 and CDR2: SQVTM and ANQGSEA. The CDR3 has 13 residues. CDR3 DNA: TGCAGCGTTGGGGGGGGTCCTAACTATGGCTACACCTTC. This encodes CSVGGGPNYGYTF.

This clone was observed a few times. CDR3 region: CASSPGGAGGDTQYF. DNA for the CDR3: TGTGCCAGCAGCCCAGGGGGAGCGGGGGGGGATACGCAGTATTTT. V and J are TRBV6-6 and TRBJ2-3, with 10 bases identical to TRBD2. After removal of 6 bases from V and 6 bases from J, the junction contained 9 bases not matched to a gene. Germline V lookup: CDR1 MNHNY, CDR2 SVGAGI (reference sequence). CDR3 length equals 15 residues.

The sample holds one count of this clone. The chain recombines TRBV2 with TRBJ1-6, with 7 bases lining up with TRBD1. Germline trimming cut 9 bases from V and 10 bases from J; bases unmatched to any gene: 12. The CDR3 totals 14 residues. Germline CDR1 is SNHLY and CDR2 is FYNNEI. The CDR3 DNA follows: TGTGCCAGGGGGGCCGGACAGGCAGGATCACCCCTCCACTTT. This encodes CARGAGQAGSPLHF.

The V and J genes are TRBV6-6 and TRBJ1-2; D possibly corresponds to TRBD1 (5 bases). This CDR3 has 11 amino acids. V gave up 2 bases and J gave up 7 bases, with 5 bases separating them. CDR1 is MNHNY, CDR2 SVGAGI, per germline (reference sequence). The CDR3 coding sequence is TGTGCCAGCAGTTACGGGGCTGGCTACACCTTC. Its protein product is CASSYGAGYTF.

This chain links TRBV7-9 with TRBJ2-7, with D perhaps matching TRBD1 (5 bases). The CDR3 length is 15 residues. Trimming removed 0 bases at V and 0 bases at J, with 9 bases between. Germline-derived CDR1 and CDR2 are SEHNR and FQNEAQ (reference sequence). CDR3 sequence: CASSLAGPFSYEQYF. DNA of the CDR3: TGTGCCAGCAGCTTAGCGGGGCCATTCTCCTACGAGCAGTACTTC.

This clone has a single count. This chain joins TRBV7-2 and TRBJ1-1, with D possibly being TRBD1 (5 bases). CDR3 size: 14 residues. The V gene lost 3 bases and the J gene lost 4 bases, with 12 bases spanning the gap. CDR1 and CDR2 from the germline V gene are SGHTA and FQGNSA. In DNA, the CDR3 is TGTGCCAGCAGCTTCAGACAGTCGGGCACTGAAGCTTTCTTT. It encodes CASSFRQSGTEAFF.

V gene TRBV5-4 combines with J gene TRBJ2-7, with TRBD1 matching 7 bases. V shed 1 base and J 5 bases; nucleotides not matched to a gene: 9. Germline V gives CDR1 SGHNT, CDR2 YYREEE (reference sequence). The CDR3 extends over 15 amino acids. DNA for the CDR3: TGTGCCAGCAGCTTGACAGGGGTTGTGAGAGACGAGCAGTACTTC. This sequence encodes CASSLTGVVRDEQYF.

The table lists this clone with a count of one. The chain recombines TRBV11-3 with TRBJ1-1; D is ambiguous. Trimming shortened V by 4 bases and J by 3 bases, and 6 bases separated the two germline ends. The CDR3 consists of 12 residues. Germline V CDR1 and CDR2: SGHNT, YENEEA. This CDR3 reads CASSSGDTEAFF. The DNA of the CDR3 is TGTGCCAGCAGCTCCGGGGACACTGAAGCTTTCTTT.

The chain uses TRBV27 and TRBJ2-1; D may be TRBD1 (5 bases). The V gene's germline CDR1 is MNHEY and CDR2 SMNVEV (reference sequence). Trimming took off 6 bases at V and 5 bases at J, with 17 bases between the two ends. CDR3 length equals 15 residues. This chain's CDR3 is CASSLDSPFDNEQFF. The CDR3 region has the DNA TGTGCCAGCAGCCTTGACAGCCCTTTCGACAATGAGCAGTTCTTC.

This chain connects TRBV19 to TRBJ1-5, with 7 positions matching TRBD1. The junction had 5 bases not matched to a gene; V was cut back by 0 bases and J by 3 bases. The CDR3 spans 16 residues. From germline, CDR1 is LNHDA and CDR2 SQIVND (reference sequence). The CDR3 loop reads CASSIEAGGYNQPQHF. CDR3 nucleotides: TGTGCCAGTAGTATAGAGGCAGGGGGATACAATCAGCCCCAGCATTTT.

The chain combines TRBV30 with TRBJ1-3; D is unclear. V was pared by 2 bases and J by 0 bases, with 8 bases between. The CDR3 contains 14 residues. CDR1 and CDR2 from the germline V gene are GTSNPN and SVGIG (reference sequence). CDR3 sequence (DNA): TGTGCCTGGAGTCCGTACTTCTCTGGAAACACCATATATTTT. Amino acids: CAWSPYFSGNTIYF.

This chain links TRBV5-6 with TRBJ2-3; a weak D match, TRBD2 (5 bases). V lost 2 bases to trimming and J lost 4 bases, with 8 bases between them. The CDR3 length is 13 residues. Germline values: CDR1 SGHDT, CDR2 YYEEEE. The CDR3, as DNA: TGTGCCAGCAGCTTATTGGAGGCAGATACGCAGTATTTT. Translation: CASSLLEADTQYF.

J is TRBJ2-2 and V is TRBV18, with D possibly TRBD1 on 5 matching bases. With 1 base removed from V and 8 bases from J, the gap between germline ends came to 20 bases. Per the germline V gene, CDR1 is KGHSH and CDR2 is LQKENI. The CDR3 is 17 amino acids. The chain's CDR3 is CASSPRFKGAVAGELFF. CDR3 DNA: TGTGCCAGCTCACCACGGTTTAAAGGGGCCGTCGCTGGGGAGCTGTTTTTT.

The V gene is TRBV5-4, the J gene TRBJ2-3; no reliable D call. Looked up from germline, CDR1 is SGHNT and CDR2 is YYREEE (reference sequence). The CDR3 is 15 residues long. V lost 2 bases and J lost 4, with 14 bases in between. The CDR3 here is CASSFGRSVADTQYF. DNA of the CDR3: TGTGCCAGCAGCTTTGGGCGTTCGGTTGCAGATACGCAGTATTTT.

The rearrangement links TRBV4-1 to TRBJ2-2, with 8 bases lining up with TRBD2. The germline V gene has CDR1 MGHRA and CDR2 YSYEKL. Trimming at V came to 5 bases and at J to 0 bases, leaving 8 bases not matched to a gene. The length of the CDR3 is 17 residues. The CDR3 protein is CASSGVEAGANTGELFF. In DNA form, the CDR3 reads TGCGCCAGCAGCGGGGTAGAAGCGGGGGCGAACACCGGGGAGCTGTTTTTT.

The sample holds one count of this clone. This chain joins TRBV27 and TRBJ2-7, with 8 bases that match TRBD1. Per germline, CDR1 MNHEY and CDR2 SMNVEV (reference sequence). Trimming at V came to 8 bases and at J to 5 bases, leaving 8 bases not matched to a gene. The CDR3 has 13 residues. In nucleotides, the CDR3 is TGTGCCAGCGCGCGACAGGGGTTGAACGAGCAGTACTTC. Protein product: CASARQGLNEQYF.

The genes are TRBV7-9 and TRBJ2-1; TRBD1 might be the D (6 bases). This CDR3 comprises 18 residues. CDR1 SEHNR and CDR2 FQNEAQ come from the germline V gene (reference sequence). V was shortened by 2 bases and J by 7 bases, with 24 bases between the two germline ends. The CDR3 spells CASSLLQKQGRGGNEQFF. The CDR3 DNA is TGTGCCAGCAGCTTACTCCAAAAACAGGGACGAGGGGGAAATGAGCAGTTCTTC.

The rearrangement joins TRBV29-1 to TRBJ1-3; D is perhaps TRBD1 (5 bases). CDR1 is SQVTM and CDR2 is ANQGSEA in the germline V gene. The CDR3 extends over 15 amino acids. V shed 3 bases and J shed 4 bases, with 16 bases lying between them. The CDR3 reads CSVDFGVRGGNTIYF. DNA for the CDR3: TGCAGCGTTGACTTTGGGGTCCGGGGGGGAAACACCATATATTTT.

The V gene is TRBV9, the J gene TRBJ2-7; 8 bases match TRBD2. Germline CDR1 is SGDLS and CDR2 is YYNGEE. V shed 0 bases and J 1 base; nucleotides not matched to a gene: 6. The CDR3 consists of 16 residues. In nucleotides, the CDR3 is TGTGCCAGCAGCGTAGGAGCGGGAGTTCGTTCCTACGAGCAGTACTTC. Residues: CASSVGAGVRSYEQYF.

The chain is built from TRBV19 and TRBJ2-4; 10 bases agree with TRBD2. CDR1 is LNHDA and CDR2 is SQIVND in the germline V gene (reference sequence). With 6 bases clipped from V and 0 bases from J, the junction kept 17 bases outside the gene matches. The CDR3 runs 20 residues. Here the CDR3 reads CASSSPLSGGEKLAKNIQYF. DNA of the CDR3: TGTGCCAGTAGCTCACCTCTCAGCGGGGGGGAGAAGCTAGCCAAAAACATTCAGTACTTC. Using reference TRBV19 and TRBJ2-4 for the parts outside the CDR3, the full variable domain is DGGITQSPKYLFRKEGQNVTLSCEQNLNHDAMYWYRQDPGQGLRLIYYSQIVNDFQKGDIAEGYSVSREKKESFPLTVTSAQKNPTAFYLCASSSPLSGGEKLAKNIQYFGAGTRLSVL.

This chain joins TRBV28 and TRBJ1-2; 11 bases map to TRBD1. CDR3 size: 18 residues. The germline gives CDR1 MDHEN, CDR2 SYDVKM. Unmatched junction bases numbered 13, after V lost 3 bases and J lost 4 bases. The CDR3 region has the DNA TGTGCCAGCAGTTTTGGGGCTCCCGGGACAGGGGGTTTCTATGGCTACACCTTC. Its translation is CASSFGAPGTGGFYGYTF.

J is TRBJ1-1 and V is TRBV7-9, with TRBD1 as a possible D gene (5 bases). This CDR3 has 15 residues. With 1 base removed from V and 4 bases from J, the gap between germline ends came to 13 bases. Germline lookup yields CDR1 SEHNR and CDR2 FQNEAQ (reference sequence). In DNA, the CDR3 is TGTGCCAGCAGCTTAGTGGCAGGGCTGAGCACTGAAGCTTTCTTT. Amino acids: CASSLVAGLSTEAFF. Supplemented by reference TRBV7-9 and TRBJ1-1, the full variable domain reads DTGVSQNPRHKITKRGQNVTFRCDPISEHNRLYWYRQTLGQGPEFLTYFQNEAQLEKSRLLSDRFSAERPKGSFSTLEIQRTEQGDSAMYLCASSLVAGLSTEAFFGQGTRLTVV.

The chain links TRBV5-1 to TRBJ1-2, with D hard to call. Between the trimmed V and J ends, which lost 1 base and 8 bases, there was a span of 12 bases. The CDR3 totals 13 residues. Germline values: CDR1 SGHRS, CDR2 YFSETQ. The CDR3 DNA follows: TGCGCCAGCAGCTTGCCAAAGGAGGGCGGCTACACCTTC. It specifies CASSLPKEGGYTF.